Described below is a single TCR beta chain sequence and its context. The antigen remains unidentified. The sample belongs to a study of T cell responses to AZD1222 COVID-19 vaccine. Findings of the study overall: Donors were mostly white British, more females; clonal diversity possibly underestimated. A reported finding is that nearly half of spike-specific TCRs target unmutated variant regions. Spike-specific TCR breadth and depth rose after two AZD1222 doses.

Method: immunoSEQ multiplex PCR; TCRdb's copy keeps in-frame clones and lacks some. The profile shows roughly 120,000 clones, around 89% of them singletons. Recipients boosted at about 4 weeks or about 12 weeks are pooled. The length of the CDR3 is 14 residues. Between the trimmed V and J ends, which lost 4 bases and 1 base, there was a span of 11 bases. Germline lookup yields CDR1 MDHEN and CDR2 SYDVKM. The specimen comprised peripheral blood, sampled 28 days after the second AZD1222 dose. This sequence joins TRBV28 and TRBJ2-7; D gene ambiguous. The sequence came from an adult who received the AZD1222 COVID-19 vaccine. CDR3 sequence (DNA): TGTGCCAGCAGTTCCGCGACGTTTTCCTACGAGCAGTACTTC. Protein sequence: CASSSATFSYEQYF.